This T cell receptor beta chain comes out of a study of response to subunit inactivated influenza vaccine. Germline CDR1 SQVTM, CDR2 ANQGSEA. Unmatched junction bases numbered 10, after V lost 7 bases and J lost 6 bases. The CDR3 has 14 residues. MiXCR, run by TCRdb on the RT-PCR reads, gives a single entry per CDR3 protein. The table lists roughly 500,000 distinct CDR3 sequences, around 25% of them singletons, with approximately 3% in the top ten. These same records also appear under a second study, on T cells expressing NK-cell markers. As that study records: cDNA encoding TCR beta was synthesized via 5'RACE template switching incorporating UMIs. Of eight sequenced donors, seven were HCMV-seropositive and one HCMV-seronegative.

The V and J genes are TRBV29-1 and TRBJ2-1; TRBD1 matches 9 bases. This receptor was taken from a man between 50 and 59 years old who received an inactivated influenza vaccine. The sample was CD4+ T cells sorted from PBMCs, taken roughly 12 days after vaccination. The CDR3 DNA sequence: TGCAGCGCCGACAGGGGGAACGAAGGCAATGAGCAGTTCTTC. It encodes CSADRGNEGNEQFF.